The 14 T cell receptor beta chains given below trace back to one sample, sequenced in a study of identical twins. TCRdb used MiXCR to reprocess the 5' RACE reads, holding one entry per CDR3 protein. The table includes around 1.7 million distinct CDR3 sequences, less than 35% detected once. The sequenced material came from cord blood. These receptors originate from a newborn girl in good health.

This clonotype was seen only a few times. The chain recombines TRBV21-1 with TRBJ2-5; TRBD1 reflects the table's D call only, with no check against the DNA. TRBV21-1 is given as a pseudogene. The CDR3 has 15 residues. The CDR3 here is CASSKACFQGETQYF. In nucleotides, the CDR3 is TGTGCCAGCAGCAAAGCGTGTTTTCAGGGGGAGACCCAGTACTTC.

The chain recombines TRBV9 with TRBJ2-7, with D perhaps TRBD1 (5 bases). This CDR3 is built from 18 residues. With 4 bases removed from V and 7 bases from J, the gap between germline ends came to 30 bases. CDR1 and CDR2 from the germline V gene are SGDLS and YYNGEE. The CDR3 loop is CASSPRALITGIYNEQYF. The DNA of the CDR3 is TGTGCCAGCAGCCCCAGGGCCCTAATAACGGGTATCTACAATGAGCAGTACTTC.

CDR3 nucleotide sequence: TGTGCCACACAGGGCCAGCGGGGCTGGAGCTCCTACAATGAGCAGTACTTC. Translating gives CATQGQRGWSSYNEQYF. The V and J genes are TRBV7-9 and TRBJ2-7; possibly TRBD2 for D (7 bases). From germline, CDR1 is SEHNR and CDR2 FQNEAQ (reference sequence). The germline V and J ends were trimmed by 10 bases and 7 bases, with 32 bases remaining between them. The CDR3 loop spans 17 amino acids.

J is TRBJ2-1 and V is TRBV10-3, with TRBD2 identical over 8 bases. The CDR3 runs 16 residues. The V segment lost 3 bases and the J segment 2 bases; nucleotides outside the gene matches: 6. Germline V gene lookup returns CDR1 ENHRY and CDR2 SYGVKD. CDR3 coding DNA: TGTGCCATCAGTGATCCAGCGGGAGCCCCCTACAATGAGCAGTTCTTC. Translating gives CAISDPAGAPYNEQFF.

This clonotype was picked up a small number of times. CDR3 in DNA: TGTGCCAGCAGCCAAAACAGAGGAAGCTCCTACGAGCAGTACTTC. This translates into CASSQNRGSSYEQYF. The chain uses TRBV4-2 and TRBJ2-7; D gene uncertain. Germline assignment: CDR1 LGHNA and CDR2 YNFKEQ. V was cut by 2 bases and J by 0 bases, with 11 bases left in between. The CDR3 loop spans 15 amino acids.

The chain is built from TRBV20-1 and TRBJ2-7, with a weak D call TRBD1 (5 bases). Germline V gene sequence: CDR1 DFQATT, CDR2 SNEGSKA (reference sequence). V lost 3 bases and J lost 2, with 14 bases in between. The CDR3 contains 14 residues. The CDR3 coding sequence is TGCAGTGCTAGTGTAGGCTCAGGGACCTACGAGCAGTACTTC. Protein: CSASVGSGTYEQYF.

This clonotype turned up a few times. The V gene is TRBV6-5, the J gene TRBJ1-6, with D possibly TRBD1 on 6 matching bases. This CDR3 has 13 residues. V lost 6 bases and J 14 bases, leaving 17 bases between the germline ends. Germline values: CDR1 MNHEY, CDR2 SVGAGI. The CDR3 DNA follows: TGTGCCAGCAGAGGACAGCTCCCAACGACCCTCCACTTT. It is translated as CASRGQLPTTLHF.

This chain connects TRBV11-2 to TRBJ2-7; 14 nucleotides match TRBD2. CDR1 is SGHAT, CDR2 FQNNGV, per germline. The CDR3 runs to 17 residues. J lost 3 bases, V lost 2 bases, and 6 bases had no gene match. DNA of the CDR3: TGTGCCAGCAGCTTACCCCTCGGGACTAGCGGGGGCTACGAGCAGTACTTC. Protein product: CASSLPLGTSGGYEQYF.

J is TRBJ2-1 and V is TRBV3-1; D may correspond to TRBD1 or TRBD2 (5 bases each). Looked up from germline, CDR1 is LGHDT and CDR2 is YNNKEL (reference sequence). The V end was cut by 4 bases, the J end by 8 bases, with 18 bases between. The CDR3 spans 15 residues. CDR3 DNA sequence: TGTGCCAGCAGCCCCGGGGACCCTATACTGGATGAGCAGTTCTTC. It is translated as CASSPGDPILDEQFF.

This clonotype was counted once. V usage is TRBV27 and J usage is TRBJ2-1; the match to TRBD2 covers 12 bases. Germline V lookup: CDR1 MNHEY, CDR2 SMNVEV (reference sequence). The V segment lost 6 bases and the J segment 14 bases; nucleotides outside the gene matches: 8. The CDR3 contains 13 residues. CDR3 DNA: TGTGCCAGCAGAAACCAAGCTAGCGGGGGGGAGTTCTTC. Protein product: CASRNQASGGEFF.

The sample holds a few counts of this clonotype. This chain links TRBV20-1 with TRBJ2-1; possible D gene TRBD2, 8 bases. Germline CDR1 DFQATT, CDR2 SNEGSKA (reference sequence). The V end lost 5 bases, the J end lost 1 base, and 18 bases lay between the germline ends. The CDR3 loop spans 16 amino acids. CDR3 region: CSARQGLAGSYNEQFF. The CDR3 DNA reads TGCAGTGCTCGACAGGGATTAGCGGGGTCCTACAATGAGCAGTTCTTC.

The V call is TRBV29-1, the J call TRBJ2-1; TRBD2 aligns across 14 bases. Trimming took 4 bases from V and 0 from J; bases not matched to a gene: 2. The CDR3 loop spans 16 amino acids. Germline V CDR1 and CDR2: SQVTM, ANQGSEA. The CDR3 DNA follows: TGCAGCGTTGGGGGGACTAGCGGGAGCTCCTACAATGAGCAGTTCTTC. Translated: CSVGGTSGSSYNEQFF.

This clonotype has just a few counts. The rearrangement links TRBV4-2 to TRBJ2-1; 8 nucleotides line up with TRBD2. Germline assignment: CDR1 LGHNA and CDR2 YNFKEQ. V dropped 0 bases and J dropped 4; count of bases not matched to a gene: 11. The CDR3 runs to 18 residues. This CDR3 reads CASSQDVLLSGGYNEQFF. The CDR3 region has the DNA TGTGCCAGCAGCCAAGATGTTTTGTTATCGGGAGGGTACAATGAGCAGTTCTTC.

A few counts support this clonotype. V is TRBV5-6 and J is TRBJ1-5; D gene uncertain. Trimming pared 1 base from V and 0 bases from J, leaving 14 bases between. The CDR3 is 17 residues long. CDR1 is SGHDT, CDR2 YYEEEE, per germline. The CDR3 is CASSLFGSAYSNQPQHF. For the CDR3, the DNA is TGTGCCAGCAGCTTGTTTGGCAGTGCCTATAGCAATCAGCCCCAGCATTTT.